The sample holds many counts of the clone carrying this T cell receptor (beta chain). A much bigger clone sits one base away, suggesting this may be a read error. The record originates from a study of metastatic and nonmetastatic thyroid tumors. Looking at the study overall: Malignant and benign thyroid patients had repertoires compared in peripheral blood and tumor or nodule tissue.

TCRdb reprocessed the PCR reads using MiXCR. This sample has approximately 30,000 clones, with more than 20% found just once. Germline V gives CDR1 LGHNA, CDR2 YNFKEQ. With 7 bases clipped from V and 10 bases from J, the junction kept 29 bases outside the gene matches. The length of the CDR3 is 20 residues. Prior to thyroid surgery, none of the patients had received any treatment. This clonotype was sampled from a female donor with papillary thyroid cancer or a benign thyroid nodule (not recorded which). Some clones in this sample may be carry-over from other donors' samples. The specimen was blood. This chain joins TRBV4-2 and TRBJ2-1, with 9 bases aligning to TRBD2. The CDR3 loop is CASTPLSFLAGNLTSGEQFF. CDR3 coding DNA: TGTGCCAGCACCCCCTTGAGCTTCCTAGCGGGAAACCTGACTTCCGGCGAGCAGTTCTTC.